This entry lists 24 T cell receptor beta chains sequenced from one sample in a study of identical twins. MiXCR, applied by TCRdb to the 5' RACE reads, yields one record per CDR3 protein. Of some 690,000 distinct CDR3 sequences detected, 20% to 25% appear once; the ten largest clones hold approximately 4.5%. The sample also formed part of further work on T cells expressing NK-cell markers.

The sample taken for sequencing was PBMCs. Every receptor here comes from a woman aged 18-29 years in good health.

This clonotype was found many times. In DNA form, the CDR3 reads TGTGCCAGCAGTCCCCTCGTCGAAGAGACCCAGTACTTC. Amino acid sequence: CASSPLVEETQYF. This chain links TRBV6-2 or TRBV6-3 with TRBJ2-5; D ambiguous. Looked up from germline, CDR1 is MNHEY and CDR2 is SVGEGT. Trimming took off 5 bases at V and 3 bases at J, with 10 bases between the two ends. This CDR3 is built from 13 residues.

V usage is TRBV7-9 and J usage is TRBJ1-1, with 7 bases lining up with TRBD1. There are 11 residues in the CDR3. Germline lookup yields CDR1 SEHNR and CDR2 FQNEAQ (reference sequence). Germline trimming cut 5 bases from V and 8 bases from J; bases unmatched to any gene: 2. The CDR3 sequence is CASSRQGEAFF. The CDR3 DNA sequence: TGTGCCAGCAGCCGACAGGGCGAAGCTTTCTTT.

The chain joins TRBV3-1 to TRBJ2-2; D is possibly TRBD1 or TRBD2 (6 bases each). Germline CDR1 LGHDT, CDR2 YNNKEL (reference sequence). The CDR3 is 14 residues long. V lost 1 base and J lost 8, with 11 bases in between. CDR3 nucleotides: TGTGCCAGCAGCCAAGCCGGGGGCTCGGGGGAGCTGTTTTTT. Translated: CASSQAGGSGELFF.

The CDR3 nucleotides are TGTGCCATCAGTGAAACAGGCGGCGTCGGGGAGCTGTTTTTT. Its protein is CAISETGGVGELFF. The chain has TRBV10-3 and TRBJ2-2; tentatively, D is TRBD1 (5 bases). V lost 3 bases to trimming and J lost 7 bases, with 12 bases between them. Germline-derived CDR1 and CDR2 are ENHRY and SYGVKD. CDR3 length: 14 amino acids.

The chain uses TRBV11-3 and TRBJ2-3; D call uncertain. The germline V gene encodes CDR1 SGHNT and CDR2 YENEEA. Trimming took 2 bases from V and 3 from J, leaving 15 bases between them. This CDR3 is 16 amino acids long. The CDR3 nucleotides are TGTGCCAGCAGCTTATCCCGAACCCGGGCAACAGATACGCAGTATTTT. Its protein is CASSLSRTRATDTQYF. Filled out from reference TRBV11-3 and TRBJ2-3, the complete variable domain reads EAGVVQSPRYKIIEKKQPVAFWCNPISGHNTLYWYLQNLGQGPELLIRYENEEAVDDSQLPKDRFSAERLKGVDSTLKIQPAELGDSAVYLCASSLSRTRATDTQYFGPGTRLTVL.

This sequence joins TRBV24-1 and TRBJ2-1; tentative D call: TRBD2 (6 bases). CDR3 length: 15 amino acids. V dropped 2 bases and J dropped 7 bases, with 14 bases sitting between them. In germline, CDR1 is KGHDR, CDR2 SFDVKD. The CDR3 nucleotides read TGTGCCACCAGTGATTCGACTAGACCCGAGAATGAGCAGTTCTTC. It encodes CATSDSTRPENEQFF.

This clonotype was recorded at least ten times. The chain is built from TRBV2 and TRBJ1-1, with no clear D. Germline CDR1 SNHLY, CDR2 FYNNEI. The CDR3 length is 11 residues. Between the trimmed V and J ends, which lost 4 bases and 8 bases, there was a span of 8 bases. CDR3: CASSVGPEAFF. DNA of the CDR3: TGTGCCAGCAGTGTTGGGCCCGAAGCTTTCTTT.

This clonotype was observed a few times. The rearrangement joins TRBV7-2 to TRBJ1-1, with a weak D call TRBD1 (5 bases). The CDR3 extends over 15 amino acids. With 5 bases removed from V and 4 bases from J, the gap between germline ends came to 17 bases. Germline CDR1 reads SGHTA; CDR2 reads FQGNSA. DNA for the CDR3: TGTGCCAGCAGCCTCGTACAGGTCCGGAGCACTGAAGCTTTCTTT. Encoded protein: CASSLVQVRSTEAFF.

The chain employs TRBV6-5 and TRBJ2-1; maybe TRBD2 (5 bases). Germline CDR1 and CDR2: MNHEY and SVGAGI. V lost 3 bases, J lost 8 bases, and 17 bases lay in between. The CDR3 covers 15 residues. CDR3 amino acids: CASSYQALVRHEQFF. CDR3 DNA: TGTGCCAGCAGTTATCAGGCACTAGTTAGGCATGAGCAGTTCTTC.

V is TRBV7-9 and J is TRBJ2-5; no definite D call. The CDR3 is 13 amino acids. Per the germline V gene, CDR1 is SEHNR and CDR2 is FQNEAQ (reference sequence). Trimming cost V 2 bases and J 5 bases, with 9 bases left between them. CDR3 coding DNA: TGTGCCAGCAGCTTATTAAGCTGGGAGACCCAGTACTTC. Translation: CASSLLSWETQYF.

This clonotype came up a few times. V and J are TRBV4-3 and TRBJ2-1; D is possibly TRBD2 (5 bases). This CDR3 contains 19 residues. V was trimmed by 1 base and J by 5 bases, leaving 24 bases between them. Looked up from germline, CDR1 is LGHNA and CDR2 is YSLEER. The CDR3, as DNA: TGCGCCAGCAGCCAAGTATTACTCAGAATGCAGCGGAGAAACAATGAGCAGTTCTTC. Protein product: CASSQVLLRMQRRNNEQFF.

In nucleotides, the CDR3 is TGTGCCAGCACCCTGCGGGGGTTGGGGATCAATGAGCAGTTCTTC. Its protein is CASTLRGLGINEQFF. This chain links TRBV12-3 or TRBV12-4 with TRBJ2-1; 7 bases are a match to TRBD2. The CDR3 sequence is 15 residues long. V was clipped by 7 bases and J by 6 bases; unmatched bases: 12.

The chain employs TRBV4-3 and TRBJ2-1; tentatively, D is TRBD2 (6 bases). The CDR3 runs 13 residues. Germline V lookup: CDR1 LGHNA, CDR2 YSLEER. V lost 5 bases and J 10 bases, leaving 15 bases between the germline ends. The CDR3 coding sequence is TGCGCCAGCAGCAGTGAGGAGGGATACGAGCAGTTCTTC. This translates into CASSSEEGYEQFF.

This clonotype was recorded many times. The chain carries TRBV20-1 and TRBJ2-1; D perhaps matches TRBD2 (6 bases). Looked up from germline, CDR1 is DFQATT and CDR2 is SNEGSKA (reference sequence). The CDR3 covers 13 residues. The germline V and J ends were trimmed by 5 bases and 9 bases, with 17 bases remaining between them. The CDR3 bases are TGCAGTGCTGCGGGACGGGAGTGGAGTGAGCAGTTCTTC. This codes for CSAAGREWSEQFF.

The V call is TRBV20-1, the J call TRBJ1-1; 7 nucleotides align to TRBD1. Germline-derived CDR1 and CDR2 are DFQATT and SNEGSKA (reference sequence). J was trimmed by 4 bases and V by 6 bases; bases with no gene match: 8. The CDR3 spans 13 residues. The CDR3 sequence: CSADDRVGTEAFF. DNA for the CDR3: TGCAGTGCGGACGACAGGGTGGGCACTGAAGCTTTCTTT.

In this sample, this clonotype turned up a few times. V usage is TRBV20-1 and J usage is TRBJ2-7; 7 bases match TRBD1. This CDR3 is built from 14 residues. CDR1 is DFQATT and CDR2 is SNEGSKA in the germline V gene (reference sequence). J was trimmed by 3 bases and V by 5 bases; bases with no gene match: 10. The DNA of the CDR3 is TGCAGTGCTGAGGGGGCGAAGGGTTTCTACGAGCAGTACTTC. It yields the protein CSAEGAKGFYEQYF.

The J gene is TRBJ2-7, the V gene TRBV6-1, with TRBD1 matching over 8 bases. The germline V gene encodes CDR1 MNHNS and CDR2 SASEGT. This CDR3 spans 15 amino acids. The V gene end was trimmed by 6 bases and the J gene end by 3 bases; junction bases not matched to a gene: 10. CDR3 nucleotides: TGTGCCAGCAGGCGCCCAGGACAGGGTCTCTACGAGCAGTACTTC. Protein: CASRRPGQGLYEQYF.

This clonotype occurred a few times. V gene TRBV29-1 combines with J gene TRBJ1-1, with TRBD1 identical over 8 bases. CDR1 is SQVTM and CDR2 is ANQGSEA in the germline V gene. This CDR3 comprises 13 residues. V lost 4 bases and J lost 1; bases outside the gene matches: 2. The CDR3 nucleotides read TGCAGCGTTGGGACAGGGCCGAACACTGAAGCTTTCTTT. Amino acid sequence: CSVGTGPNTEAFF.

This clonotype was seen a handful of times. This chain uses TRBV5-1 with TRBJ2-3, with D hard to call. Germline V CDR1 and CDR2: SGHRS, YFSETQ. The V end was cut by 0 bases, the J end by 4 bases, with 9 bases between. CDR3 length equals 14 residues. Here the CDR3 DNA reads TGCGCCAGCAGCTTGGCTCCGGGCGCAGATACGCAGTATTTT. This gives the protein CASSLAPGADTQYF.

This clonotype showed up just a few times. The gene calls are TRBV20-1 and TRBJ2-5; D is unresolved. The CDR3 has 13 amino acids. Germline CDR1 DFQATT, CDR2 SNEGSKA (reference sequence). Trimming removed 3 bases from V and 2 bases from J, with 10 bases in between. For the CDR3, the DNA is TGCAGTGCTAGTGGGCAGGCTCAAGAGACCCAGTACTTC. As protein: CSASGQAQETQYF.

This clonotype came up many times. The CDR3 spells CAISARQGPGELFF. In DNA form, the CDR3 reads TGTGCCATCAGTGCCCGACAGGGTCCCGGGGAGCTGTTTTTT. The chain recombines TRBV10-3 with TRBJ2-2, with 7 bases identical to TRBD1. This CDR3 has 14 amino acids. Germline V gene sequence: CDR1 ENHRY, CDR2 SYGVKD. V was pared by 4 bases and J by 6 bases, with 5 bases of the junction left unmatched.

The chain has TRBV5-5 and TRBJ2-1, with 11 bases matching TRBD2. The V segment lost 4 bases and the J segment 8 bases; nucleotides outside the gene matches: 8. The germline CDR1 and CDR2 sequences are SGHKS and YYEKEE (reference sequence). The CDR3 extends over 15 amino acids. The CDR3 is CASSTQTSGVDEQFF. In DNA form, the CDR3 reads TGTGCCAGCAGCACCCAGACTAGCGGGGTTGATGAGCAGTTCTTC.

The chain links TRBV12-3 or TRBV12-4 to TRBJ2-7; the D gene is possibly TRBD1 (6 bases). This CDR3 has 14 amino acids. The V gene lost 7 bases and the J gene lost 3 bases, with 16 bases spanning the gap. In DNA form, the CDR3 reads TGTGCCAGCACCCCCTCGGGACACCTCTACGAGCAGTACTTC. Translating it yields CASTPSGHLYEQYF.

This clonotype was detected ten times or more. The V gene is TRBV5-1, the J gene TRBJ2-1; 9 bases align to TRBD1. This CDR3 contains 15 residues. J lost 6 bases, V lost 1 base, and 5 bases had no gene match. In germline, CDR1 is SGHRS, CDR2 YFSETQ. CDR3 region: CASSLRTGEANEQFF. The CDR3, as DNA: TGCGCCAGCAGCTTGAGGACAGGGGAAGCCAATGAGCAGTTCTTC.